Listed below are T cell receptor beta chains from one sample, sequenced in a study of cytomegalovirus exposure and HLA in healthy donors. Only in-frame clones appear in the TCRdb table, and some are missing; sequencing was by immunoSEQ multiplex PCR. The sample includes about 82,000 clones, around four fifths of them seen just once. Sequences were obtained from PBMCs. The receptors were gathered from a woman aged 45-65 years in good health and CMV-seropositive. The CDR3 runs from the conserved cysteine through the conserved F or W. The order of the fields is V gene, J gene, clone size, CDR3 length, D gene, CDR3 protein, CDR3 DNA. D genes are given only for firm matches. Not all rows give a size; the values are once, few, many and, for expanded clones, a class.

TRBV25-1	TRBJ2-2	-	13	-	CASKEASNGELFF	TGTGCCAGCAAAGAGGCGAGTAACGGGGAGCTGTTTTTT
TRBV29-1	TRBJ2-1	-	16	-	CSAPLSNGLMYNEQFF	TGCAGCGCCCCGTTGTCGAATGGACTGATGTACAATGAGCAGTTCTTC
TRBV28	TRBJ2-3	-	14	TRBD2	CATVAGTFTDTQYF	TGTGCCACCGTAGCGGGAACGTTCACAGATACGCAGTATTTT
TRBV29-1	TRBJ1-2	once	16	-	CNPRGPGIKVLYGYTF	TGCAATCCGAGAGGGCCCGGAATTAAAGTCCTCTATGGCTACACCTTC
TRBV2	TRBJ1-1	-	14	TRBD1	CASSVRGGHTEAFF	TGTGCCAGCAGTGTGAGAGGGGGCCACACTGAAGCTTTCTTT
TRBV27	TRBJ1-4	-	15	-	CASSSRGGGREKLFF	TGTGCCAGCAGTAGCAGGGGCGGAGGTCGCGAAAAACTGTTTTTT
TRBV9	TRBJ1-4	-	14	-	CASSPGGAVEKLFF	TGTGCCAGCAGCCCCGGGGGGGCGGTTGAAAAACTGTTTTTT
TRBV10-1	TRBJ2-7	-	15	TRBD1	CASSEAGTGIYEQYF	TGCGCCAGCAGTGAGGCAGGGACAGGGATCTACGAGCAGTACTTC
TRBV9	TRBJ2-1	-	16	TRBD1	CASSVATGQSYNEQFF	TGTGCCAGCAGCGTAGCTACGGGACAGTCCTACAATGAGCAGTTCTTC
TRBV2	TRBJ2-7	-	13	TRBD1	CANQDRGVGEQYF	TGTGCCAACCAGGACAGGGGTGTCGGGGAGCAGTACTTC
TRBV7-7	TRBJ2-2	-	15	TRBD2	CASSYGTSKTGELFF	TGTGCTAGCAGCTACGGGACTAGCAAGACCGGGGAGCTGTTTTTT
TRBV4-1	TRBJ2-7	once	15	-	CASSQVGAGSVEQYF	TGCGCCAGCAGCCAAGTAGGTGCAGGGTCCGTCGAGCAGTACTTC
TRBV7-3	TRBJ2-1	-	14	TRBD1	CASSAGTGGNEQFF	TGTGCCAGCAGCGCCGGGACAGGGGGCAATGAGCAGTTCTTC
TRBV27	TRBJ1-4	-	14	-	CASRIQAGGEKLFF	TGTGCCAGCAGGATACAGGCCGGGGGGGAAAAACTGTTTTTT
TRBV6-5	TRBJ2-7	-	13	TRBD2	CASSPTREGEQYF	TGTGCCAGCAGTCCGACTCGGGAGGGCGAGCAGTACTTC
TRBV5-1	TRBJ2-3	-	17	-	CASSLLGGQDRTDTQYF	TGCGCCAGCAGCTTGTTGGGGGGGCAGGACCGCACAGATACGCAGTATTTT
TRBV18	TRBJ2-5	-	16	TRBD1	CASSPFRDREEETQYF	TGTGCCAGCTCACCATTCCGGGACAGGGAAGAAGAGACCCAGTACTTC
TRBV14	TRBJ1-1	-	16	-	CASSTLGHNSNTEAFF	TGTGCCAGCAGCACCCTGGGGCATAACTCGAACACTGAAGCTTTCTTT
TRBV10-3	TRBJ2-2	-	17	TRBD2	CAISRPSGRENTGELFF	TGTGCCATCAGTAGACCGAGCGGGAGGGAGAACACCGGGGAGCTGTTTTTT
TRBV27	TRBJ2-7	-	15	-	CASSPRLARSYEQYF	TGTGCCAGCAGTCCCAGGCTAGCGAGGTCCTACGAGCAGTACTTC
TRBV18	TRBJ2-3	-	15	TRBD2	CASSQLAGAADTQYF	TGTGCCAGCTCACAACTAGCGGGAGCCGCAGATACGCAGTATTTT
TRBV4-1	TRBJ2-5	-	19	-	CASSHPIKGSSKDQETQYF	TGCGCCAGCAGCCACCCTATAAAGGGGTCGTCCAAGGACCAAGAGACCCAGTACTTC
TRBV19	TRBJ1-5	once	14	TRBD1	CASSIQGANQPQHF	TGTGCCAGTAGTATCCAGGGGGCTAATCAGCCCCAGCATTTT
TRBV9	TRBJ2-7	-	15	TRBD2	CASSVGGLAGDEQYF	TGTGCCAGCAGCGTAGGGGGACTAGCGGGAGACGAGCAGTACTTC
TRBV7-9	TRBJ2-7	-	16	-	CASSLAVYTSSYEQYF	TGTGCCAGCAGCTTAGCGGTATACACCAGCTCCTACGAGCAGTACTTC
TRBV7-8	TRBJ1-2	-	13	-	CASSLGAGDGYTF	TGTGCCAGCAGCTTAGGAGCGGGGGACGGCTACACCTTC
TRBV10-3	TRBJ1-2	-	14	-	CAITDEGNSYGYTF	TGTGCCATCACCGATGAGGGAAATAGCTATGGCTACACCTTC
TRBV21-1	TRBJ2-3	-	23	-	CASSNSGQFRSVRRPKSTDTQYF	TGTGCCAGCAGCAATTCAGGACAGTTTAGGTCCGTCCGGCGTCCGAAGAGCACAGATACGCAGTATTTT
TRBV18	TRBJ2-1	-	15	TRBD1	CASSPRTGGDNEQFF	TGTGCCAGCTCACCTCGGACAGGGGGGGACAATGAGCAGTTCTTC
TRBV11-3	TRBJ2-7	-	14	TRBD2	CASFASSGSHEQYF	TGTGCCAGCTTCGCGTCTAGCGGGAGTCACGAGCAGTACTTC
TRBV5-8	TRBJ1-5	-	14	TRBD1	CASSRTGGYQPQHF	TGTGCCAGCAGCCGGACAGGGGGATATCAGCCCCAGCATTTT
TRBV11-2	TRBJ1-4	-	15	-	CASSTPGQRNEKLFF	TGTGCCAGCAGCACTCCGGGACAACGTAATGAAAAACTGTTTTTT
TRBV4-2	TRBJ2-1	-	13	-	CASSQERRNEQFF	TGTGCCAGCAGCCAAGAAAGGAGGAATGAGCAGTTCTTC
TRBV30	TRBJ2-7	once	11	-	CAWSVLLEQYF	TGTGCCTGGAGTGTCCTACTCGAGCAGTACTTC
TRBV27	TRBJ2-3	-	16	TRBD2	CASSSGLAGLADTQYF	TGTGCCAGCAGCTCTGGACTAGCGGGATTGGCAGATACGCAGTATTTT
TRBV30	TRBJ1-1	-	13	-	CAWKGGLGTEAFF	TGTGCCTGGAAGGGGGGGCTCGGCACTGAAGCTTTCTTT
TRBV5-6	TRBJ1-3	-	15	-	CASSLGGGSGNTIYF	TGTGCCAGCAGCTTGGGGGGGGGCTCTGGAAACACCATATATTTT
TRBV9	TRBJ1-4	-	14	TRBD1	CASSRTGGHEKLFF	TGTGCCAGCAGTCGGACAGGGGGCCATGAAAAACTGTTTTTT
TRBV5-1	TRBJ2-5	once	16	TRBD2	CASSLGGSGSQETQYF	TGCGCCAGCAGCTTGGGCGGGAGCGGGAGTCAGGAGACCCAGTACTTC
TRBV2	TRBJ2-7	-	14	TRBD2	CASSGLAGKYEQYF	TGTGCCAGCAGCGGACTAGCGGGAAAGTACGAGCAGTACTTC
TRBV6-5	TRBJ2-1	-	16	TRBD2	CASSYGVAGTYNEQFF	TGTGCCAGCAGTTACGGGGTAGCGGGAACCTACAATGAGCAGTTCTTC
TRBV9	TRBJ2-5	-	17	TRBD1	CASSVGTGQRNKETQYF	TGTGCCAGCAGCGTCGGGACAGGGCAACGGAATAAAGAGACCCAGTACTTC
TRBV9	TRBJ2-7	-	15	TRBD1	CASSVGVQGSYEQYF	TGTGCCAGCAGCGTGGGGGTACAGGGGTCCTACGAGCAGTACTTC
TRBV10-2	TRBJ2-7	-	18	-	CASTRGSFTGVSSYEQYF	TGCGCCAGCACCCGAGGTTCCTTTACCGGAGTAAGCTCCTACGAGCAGTACTTC
TRBV19	TRBJ2-6	-	15	-	CASSIHSSGANVLTF	TGTGCCAGTAGTATTCACAGCTCTGGGGCCAACGTCCTGACTTTC
TRBV30	TRBJ2-5	-	15	TRBD2	CAWSGGLAALETQYF	TGTGCCTGGAGTGGCGGACTAGCGGCCTTAGAGACCCAGTACTTC
TRBV27	TRBJ2-1	-	14	TRBD2	CASSWASGYNEQFF	TGTGCCAGCAGTTGGGCTAGCGGATACAATGAGCAGTTCTTC
TRBV6-1	TRBJ1-2	-	13	TRBD1	CASSRDRGGGYTF	TGTGCCAGCAGTCGGGACAGAGGCGGTGGCTACACCTTC
TRBV14	TRBJ2-7	-	14	-	CASSQDREYYEQYF	TGTGCCAGCAGTCAGGACAGAGAATACTACGAGCAGTACTTC
TRBV7-9	TRBJ2-7	-	16	TRBD2	CASSLAKASGRSEQYF	TGTGCCAGCAGCTTAGCGAAGGCTAGCGGGAGAAGCGAGCAGTACTTC
TRBV29-1	TRBJ1-2	few	12	-	CSVEPSNYGYTF	TGCAGCGTTGAACCCTCCAACTATGGCTACACCTTC
TRBV7-9	TRBJ1-6	-	19	-	CASSSIREQDSSYNSPLHF	TGTGCCAGCAGCTCTATACGCGAACAGGATAGCTCCTATAATTCACCCCTCCACTTT
TRBV19	TRBJ2-5	once	18	TRBD2	CASSIRSTSGSPGETQYF	TGTGCCAGTAGTATAAGGTCGACTAGCGGGAGTCCGGGAGAGACCCAGTACTTC
TRBV5-1	TRBJ2-1	once	11	-	CASSEHNEQFF	TGCGCCAGCAGCGAGCACAATGAGCAGTTCTTC
TRBV7-2	TRBJ2-7	few	15	TRBD2	CASSLALLAAYEQYF	TGTGCCAGCAGCTTAGCGTTACTAGCGGCCTACGAGCAGTACTTC
TRBV4-1	TRBJ2-3	-	16	-	CASSQTMAPVTDTQYF	TGCGCCAGCAGCCAAACTATGGCGCCAGTCACAGATACGCAGTATTTT
TRBV7-2	TRBJ2-3	-	13	-	CASSMTSTDTQYF	TGTGCCAGCAGCATGACTAGCACAGATACGCAGTATTTT
TRBV5-4	TRBJ2-3	-	14	-	CASSRDTSTDTQYF	TGTGCCAGCAGCCGGGACACCAGCACAGATACGCAGTATTTT
TRBV10-3	TRBJ1-1	few	15	-	CAISPGGGRNTEAFF	TGTGCCATCAGTCCAGGCGGAGGACGGAACACTGAAGCTTTCTTT
TRBV13	TRBJ2-1	-	13	-	CASSMTGYNEQFF	TGTGCCAGCAGCATGACAGGCTACAATGAGCAGTTCTTC